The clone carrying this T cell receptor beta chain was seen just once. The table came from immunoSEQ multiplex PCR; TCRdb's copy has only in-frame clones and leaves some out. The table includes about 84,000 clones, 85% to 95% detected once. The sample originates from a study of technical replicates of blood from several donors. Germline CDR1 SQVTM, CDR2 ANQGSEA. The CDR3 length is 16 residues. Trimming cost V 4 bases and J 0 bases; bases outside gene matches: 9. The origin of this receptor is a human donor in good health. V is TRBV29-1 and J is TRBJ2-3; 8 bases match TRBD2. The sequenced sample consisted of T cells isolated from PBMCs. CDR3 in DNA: TGCAGCGTTGTACCCATAGCGGGGCTTAGCACAGATACGCAGTATTTT. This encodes CSVVPIAGLSTDTQYF.